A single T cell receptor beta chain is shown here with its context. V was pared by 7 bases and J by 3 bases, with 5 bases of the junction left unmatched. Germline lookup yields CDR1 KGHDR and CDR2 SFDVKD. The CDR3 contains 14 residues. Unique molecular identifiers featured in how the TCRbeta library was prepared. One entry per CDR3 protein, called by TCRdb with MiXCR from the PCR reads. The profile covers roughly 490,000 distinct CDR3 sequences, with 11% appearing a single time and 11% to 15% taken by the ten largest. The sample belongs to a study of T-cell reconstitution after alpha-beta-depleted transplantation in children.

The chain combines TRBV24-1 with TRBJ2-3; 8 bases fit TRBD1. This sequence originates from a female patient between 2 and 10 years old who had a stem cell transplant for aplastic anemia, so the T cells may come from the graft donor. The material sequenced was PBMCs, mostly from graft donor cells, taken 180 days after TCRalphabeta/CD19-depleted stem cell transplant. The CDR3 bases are TGTGCCACCAGGGGACAGGATGTAACAGATACGCAGTATTTT. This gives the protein CATRGQDVTDTQYF.